Following are 10 T cell receptor beta chains from one sample sequenced in a study of cytomegalovirus exposure and HLA in healthy donors. Assay used: immunoSEQ multiplex PCR; TCRdb lists only in-frame clones, some missing. Of 150,000 to 250,000 clones listed, about 81% are singletons. Sequenced material: PBMCs. These receptors all come from a woman aged 25 to 39 in good health and CMV-seronegative.

The chain carries TRBV7-9 and TRBJ2-7; 10 bases fit TRBD1. The V segment lost 6 bases and the J segment 2 bases; nucleotides outside the gene matches: 4. Per germline, CDR1 SEHNR and CDR2 FQNEAQ (reference sequence). CDR3 length equals 14 residues. The CDR3 sequence: CASRPGQGTYEQYF. CDR3 coding DNA: TGTGCCAGCAGGCCGGGACAGGGGACCTACGAGCAGTACTTC.

The J gene is TRBJ2-1, the V gene TRBV20-1; D uncertain. Between the trimmed V and J ends, which lost 6 bases and 4 bases, there was a span of 7 bases. The CDR3 contains 11 residues. Germline V gene data show CDR1 as DFQATT and CDR2 as SNEGSKA (reference sequence). In DNA form, the CDR3 reads TGCAGTGCGCCGAGTTACAATGAGCAGTTCTTC. Its translation is CSAPSYNEQFF.

CDR3 bases: TGTGCCAGCAGTTTCACCGGGACAGGTGGCTACACCTTC. The encoded protein is CASSFTGTGGYTF. V is TRBV27 and J is TRBJ1-2; 8 bases map to TRBD1. Trimming removed 3 bases from V and 7 bases from J; junction bases left unmatched: 4. The CDR3 is made up of 13 amino acids. The germline V gene encodes CDR1 MNHEY and CDR2 SMNVEV (reference sequence).

The rearrangement uses TRBV19 and TRBJ2-5, with 7 bases lining up with TRBD1. From germline, CDR1 is LNHDA and CDR2 SQIVND (reference sequence). The ends lost 5 bases at V and 2 bases at J; junction bases unmatched: 5. The length of the CDR3 is 14 residues. The CDR3 reads CASSPRDSQETQYF. DNA for the CDR3: TGTGCCAGTAGTCCTCGGGACAGTCAAGAGACCCAGTACTTC.

This rearrangement joins TRBV5-4 to TRBJ1-5; no clear D gene. Germline V gene data show CDR1 as SGHNT and CDR2 as YYREEE (reference sequence). V lost 4 bases and J 1 base, leaving 24 bases between the germline ends. The CDR3 runs 19 residues. CDR3 nucleotides: TGTGCCAGCAGCATAGACCCCCAACGGGAGGGTTGGAGCAATCAGCCCCAGCATTTT. As protein: CASSIDPQREGWSNQPQHF.

CDR3 region: CASSRRDGGYEQYF. CDR3 in DNA: TGTGCCAGCAGCCGACGCGACGGGGGCTACGAGCAGTACTTC. The V gene is TRBV5-4, the J gene TRBJ2-7, with D maybe TRBD2 (6 bases). Germline V gene data show CDR1 as SGHNT and CDR2 as YYREEE (reference sequence). This CDR3 comprises 14 residues. V was pared by 4 bases and J by 3 bases, with 14 bases between.

J is TRBJ2-7 and V is TRBV5-1, with D unresolved. Trimming stripped 4 bases from V and 2 bases from J, with 10 bases between. This CDR3 comprises 13 residues. Per germline, CDR1 SGHRS and CDR2 YFSETQ. The CDR3 DNA is TGCGCCAGCAGCCCACGTCAGACCTACGAGCAGTACTTC. Its protein product is CASSPRQTYEQYF. The entire variable domain, with the rest obtained from reference TRBV5-1 and TRBJ2-7, is as follows: KAGVTQTPRYLIKTRGQQVTLSCSPISGHRSVSWYQQTPGQGLQFLFEYFSETQRNKGNFPGRFSGRQFSNSRSEMNVSTLELGDSALYLCASSPRQTYEQYFGPGTRLTVT.

The V call is TRBV10-1, the J call TRBJ2-7; D ambiguous. There are 13 residues in the CDR3. Germline loops: CDR1 WNHNN, CDR2 SYGVQD (reference sequence). Trimming shortened V by 0 bases and J by 7 bases, and 10 bases separated the two germline ends. CDR3 in amino acids: CASSESQRGEQYF. Here the CDR3 DNA reads TGCGCCAGCAGTGAGTCGCAGCGTGGGGAGCAGTACTTC.

V is TRBV23-1 and J is TRBJ1-2, with D uncertain. TRBV23-1 is an open reading frame, and its role is uncertain. V gave up 2 bases and J gave up 8 bases, with 6 bases separating them. The CDR3 is made up of 11 amino acids. CDR3 sequence: CASSQQSGYTF. CDR3 nucleotides: TGCGCCAGCAGTCAACAGTCCGGCTACACCTTC.

The chain recombines TRBV5-1 with TRBJ2-7; TRBD2 agrees at 9 bases. V lost 4 bases to trimming and J lost 3 bases; unmatched junction nucleotides: 5. CDR3 length: 14 residues. The germline V gene has CDR1 SGHRS and CDR2 YFSETQ. The CDR3 sequence is CASSPLAGNYEQYF. DNA of the CDR3: TGCGCCAGCAGCCCCCTAGCGGGGAACTACGAGCAGTACTTC.